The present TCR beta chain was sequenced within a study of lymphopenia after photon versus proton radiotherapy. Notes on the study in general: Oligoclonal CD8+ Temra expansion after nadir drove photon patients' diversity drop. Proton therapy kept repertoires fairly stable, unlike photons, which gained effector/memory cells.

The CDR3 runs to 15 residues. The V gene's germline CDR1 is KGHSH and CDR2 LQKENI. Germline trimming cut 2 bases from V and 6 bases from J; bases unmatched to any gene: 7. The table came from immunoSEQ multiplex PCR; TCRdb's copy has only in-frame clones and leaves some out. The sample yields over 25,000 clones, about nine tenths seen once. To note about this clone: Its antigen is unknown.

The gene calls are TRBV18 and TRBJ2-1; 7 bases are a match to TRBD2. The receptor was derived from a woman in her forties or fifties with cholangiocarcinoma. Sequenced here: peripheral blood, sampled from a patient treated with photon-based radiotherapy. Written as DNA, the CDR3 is TGTGCCAGCTCACCAGCTAGCGGTATAATCAATGAGCAGTTCTTC. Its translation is CASSPASGIINEQFF.